This TCR beta chain comes out of a study of blood T cell repertoires in COVID-19. The ends were cut back, 0 bases at V and 7 bases at J, with 12 bases in the middle. CDR3 size: 15 residues. Germline V lookup: CDR1 KGHDR, CDR2 SFDVKD. Produced via immunoSEQ multiplex PCR; TCRdb's table is partial and in-frame only. The data hold 15,000 or so clones, with 88% observed a single time. The sample comprised peripheral blood. This receptor was identified in a human donor in a cohort sampled during active COVID-19. The rearrangement uses TRBV24-1 and TRBJ2-1, with D possibly TRBD2 on 6 matching bases. In DNA form, the CDR3 reads TGTGCCACCAGTGATTTGGCACTAGCCGAGAATGAGCAGTTCTTC. Translating gives CATSDLALAENEQFF.